This TCR beta chain is drawn from a study of blood T cell repertoires in COVID-19. Study overall: There were acute and convalescent COVID-19 samples, and they came from the United States, Italy and Spain. Sample material is recorded as cDNA or gDNA derived from T cells, B-cell-depleted T cells, or PBMCs.

In germline, CDR1 is LNHDA, CDR2 SQIVND (reference sequence). Trimming pared 7 bases from V and 4 bases from J, leaving 17 bases between. The CDR3 covers 15 residues. Original processing methods: Reference gene primers were amplified, and this amplification served to estimate nucleated cell counts. Libraries were prepared by immunoSEQ multiplex PCR; TCRdb keeps only in-frame clonotypes and omits some of them. V and J calls and clone size are given by that table; D and trimming were obtained from the DNA. The data show nearly 350,000 clones, 75% to 90% seen once. One Seattle source followed patients from active infection through their disease course.

Sequenced input: peripheral blood. The clonotype was recovered from a woman aged 50 to 60 with COVID-19, enrolled during active disease. The chain employs TRBV19 and TRBJ1-5; tentative D call: TRBD1 (6 bases). Here the CDR3 DNA reads TGTGCCAGTACAAGGGGGTATTTTGCTAATCAGCCCCAGCATTTT. This encodes CASTRGYFANQPQHF.